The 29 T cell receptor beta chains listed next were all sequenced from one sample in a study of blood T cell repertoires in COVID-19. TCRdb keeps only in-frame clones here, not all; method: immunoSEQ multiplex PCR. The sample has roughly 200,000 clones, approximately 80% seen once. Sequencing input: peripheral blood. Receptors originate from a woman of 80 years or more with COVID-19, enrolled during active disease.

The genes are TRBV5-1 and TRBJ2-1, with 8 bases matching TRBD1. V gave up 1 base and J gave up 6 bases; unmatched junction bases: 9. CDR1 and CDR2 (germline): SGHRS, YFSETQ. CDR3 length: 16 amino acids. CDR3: CASSLWGQGAGNEQFF. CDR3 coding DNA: TGCGCCAGCAGCTTGTGGGGTCAGGGGGCTGGCAATGAGCAGTTCTTC. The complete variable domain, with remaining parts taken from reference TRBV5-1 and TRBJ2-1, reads KAGVTQTPRYLIKTRGQQVTLSCSPISGHRSVSWYQQTPGQGLQFLFEYFSETQRNKGNFPGRFSGRQFSNSRSEMNVSTLELGDSALYLCASSLWGQGAGNEQFFGPGTRLTVL.

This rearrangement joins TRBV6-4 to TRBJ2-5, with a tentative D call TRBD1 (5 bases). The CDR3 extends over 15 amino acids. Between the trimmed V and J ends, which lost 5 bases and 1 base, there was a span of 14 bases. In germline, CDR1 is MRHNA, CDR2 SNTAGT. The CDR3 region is CASSRRGVFQETQYF. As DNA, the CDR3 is TGTGCCAGCAGTCGAAGGGGTGTGTTCCAAGAGACCCAGTACTTC.

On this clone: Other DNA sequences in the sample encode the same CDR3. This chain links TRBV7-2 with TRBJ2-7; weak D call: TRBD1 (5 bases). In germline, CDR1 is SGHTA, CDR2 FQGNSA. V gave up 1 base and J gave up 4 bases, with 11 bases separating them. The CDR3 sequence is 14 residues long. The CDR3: CASSLGPQGYEQYV. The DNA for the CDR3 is TGTGCCAGCAGCTTAGGTCCCCAGGGTTACGAGCAGTACGTC.

The CDR3 coding sequence is TGCGCCAGCAGCCTCGGGGGGGCTGATGAGACCCAGTACTTC. Translation gives CASSLGGADETQYF. This chain links TRBV5-1 with TRBJ2-5, with 8 bases matching TRBD2. Trimming at V came to 4 bases and at J to 5 bases, leaving 7 bases not matched to a gene. CDR3 length equals 14 residues. Germline V gene sequence: CDR1 SGHRS, CDR2 YFSETQ.

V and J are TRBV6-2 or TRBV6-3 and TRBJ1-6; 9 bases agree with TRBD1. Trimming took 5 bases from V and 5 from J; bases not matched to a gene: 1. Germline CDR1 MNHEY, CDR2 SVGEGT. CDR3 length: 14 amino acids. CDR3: CASSRTGDNSPLHF. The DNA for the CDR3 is TGTGCCAGCAGTCGGACAGGGGATAATTCACCCCTCCACTTT.

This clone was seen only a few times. CDR3 loop: CASSLDRGEAFF. As DNA, the CDR3 is TGTGCCAGCAGCTTGGACAGGGGGGAAGCTTTCTTT. V and J are TRBV5-6 and TRBJ1-1; 8 positions agree with TRBD1. Germline V CDR1 and CDR2: SGHDT, YYEEEE. The V segment lost 0 bases and the J segment 8 bases; nucleotides outside the gene matches: 0. The CDR3 consists of 12 residues.

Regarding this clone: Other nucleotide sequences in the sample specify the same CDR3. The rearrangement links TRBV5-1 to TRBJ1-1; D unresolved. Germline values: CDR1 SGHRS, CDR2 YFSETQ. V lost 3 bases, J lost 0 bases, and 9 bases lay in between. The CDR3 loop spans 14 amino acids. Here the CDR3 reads CASSSDTLNTEAFF. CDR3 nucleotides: TGCGCCAGCAGCTCAGACACTTTGAACACTGAAGCTTTCTTT.

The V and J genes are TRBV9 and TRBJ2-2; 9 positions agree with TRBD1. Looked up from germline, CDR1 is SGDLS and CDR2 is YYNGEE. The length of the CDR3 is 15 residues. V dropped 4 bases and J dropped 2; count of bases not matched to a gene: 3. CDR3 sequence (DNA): TGTGCCAGCAGCCATACAGGGGGCAACACCGGGGAGCTGTTTTTT. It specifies CASSHTGGNTGELFF. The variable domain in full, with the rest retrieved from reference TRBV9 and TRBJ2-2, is DSGVTQTPKHLITATGQRVTLRCSPRSGDLSVYWYQQSLDQGLQFLIQYYNGEERAKGNILERFSAQQFPDLHSELNLSSLELGDSALYFCASSHTGGNTGELFFGEGSRLTVL.

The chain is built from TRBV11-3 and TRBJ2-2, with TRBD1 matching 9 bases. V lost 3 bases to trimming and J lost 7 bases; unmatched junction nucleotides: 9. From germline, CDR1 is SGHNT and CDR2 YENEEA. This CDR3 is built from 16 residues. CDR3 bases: TGTGCCAGCAGCTTCCGCGGGACAGGGATGCGCGGGGAGCTGTTTTTT. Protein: CASSFRGTGMRGELFF.

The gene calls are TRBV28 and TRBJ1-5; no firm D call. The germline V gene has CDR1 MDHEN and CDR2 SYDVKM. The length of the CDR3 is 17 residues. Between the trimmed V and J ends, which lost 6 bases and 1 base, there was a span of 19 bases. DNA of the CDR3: TGTGCCAGCAGGCCGAGGGCGGTAGGGATAAGCAATCAGCCCCAGCATTTT. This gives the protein CASRPRAVGISNQPQHF. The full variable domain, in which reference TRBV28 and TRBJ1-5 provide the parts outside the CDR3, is DVKVTQSSRYLVKRTGEKVFLECVQDMDHENMFWYRQDPGLGLRLIYFSYDVKMKEKGDIPEGYSVSREKKERFSLILESASTNQTSMYLCASRPRAVGISNQPQHFGDGTRLSIL.

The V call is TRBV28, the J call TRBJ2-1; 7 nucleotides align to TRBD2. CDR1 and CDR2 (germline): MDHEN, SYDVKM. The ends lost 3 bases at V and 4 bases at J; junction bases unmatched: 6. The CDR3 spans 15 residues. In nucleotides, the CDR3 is TGTGCCAGCAGTTTTGGTGGGGGGGTTTACAATGAGCAGTTCTTC. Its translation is CASSFGGGVYNEQFF.

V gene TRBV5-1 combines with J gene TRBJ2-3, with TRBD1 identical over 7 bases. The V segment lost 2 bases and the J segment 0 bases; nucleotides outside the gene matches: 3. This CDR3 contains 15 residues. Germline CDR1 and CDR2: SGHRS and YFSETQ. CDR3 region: CASSFTGVSTDTQYF. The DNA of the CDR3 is TGCGCCAGCAGCTTTACAGGGGTCAGCACAGATACGCAGTATTTT.

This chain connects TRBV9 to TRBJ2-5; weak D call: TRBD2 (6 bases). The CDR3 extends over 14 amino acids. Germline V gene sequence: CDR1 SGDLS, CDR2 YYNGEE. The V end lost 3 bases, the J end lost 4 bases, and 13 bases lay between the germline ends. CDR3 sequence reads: CASSALKEGETQYF. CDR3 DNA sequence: TGTGCCAGCAGCGCCCTAAAGGAGGGAGAGACCCAGTACTTC.

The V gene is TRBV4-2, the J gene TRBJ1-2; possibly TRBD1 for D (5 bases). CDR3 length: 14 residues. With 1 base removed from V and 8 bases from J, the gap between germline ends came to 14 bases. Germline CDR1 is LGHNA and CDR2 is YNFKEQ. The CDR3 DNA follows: TGTGCCAGCAGCCAAGTTGGGGCCTTAGGAGGCTACACCTTC. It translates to CASSQVGALGGYTF.

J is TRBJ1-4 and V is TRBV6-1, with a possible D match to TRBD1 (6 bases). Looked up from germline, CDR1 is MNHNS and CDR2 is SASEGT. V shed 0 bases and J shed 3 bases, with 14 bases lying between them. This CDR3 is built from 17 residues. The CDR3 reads CASSEASNRAPNEKLFF. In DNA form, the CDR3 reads TGTGCCAGCAGTGAAGCGAGTAACAGGGCGCCTAATGAAAAACTGTTTTTT.

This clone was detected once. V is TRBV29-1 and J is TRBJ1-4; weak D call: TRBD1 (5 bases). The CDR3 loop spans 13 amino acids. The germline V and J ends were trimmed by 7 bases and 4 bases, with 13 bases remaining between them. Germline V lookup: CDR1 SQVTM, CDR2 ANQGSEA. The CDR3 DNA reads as TGCAGCGGCTACAGACAGCTTAATGAAAAACTGTTTTTT. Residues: CSGYRQLNEKLFF.

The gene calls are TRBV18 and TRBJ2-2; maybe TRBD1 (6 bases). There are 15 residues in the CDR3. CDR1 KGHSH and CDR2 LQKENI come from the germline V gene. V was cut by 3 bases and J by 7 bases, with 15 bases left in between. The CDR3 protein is CASSPIQGFSGELFF. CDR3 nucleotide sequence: TGTGCCAGCTCACCGATACAGGGTTTCAGCGGGGAGCTGTTTTTT.

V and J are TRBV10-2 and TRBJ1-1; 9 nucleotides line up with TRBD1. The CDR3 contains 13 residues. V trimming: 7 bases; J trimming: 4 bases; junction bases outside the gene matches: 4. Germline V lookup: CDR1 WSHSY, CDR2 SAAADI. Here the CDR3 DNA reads TGCGCCAGCATGGGACAGGGTGGCACTGAAGCTTTCTTT. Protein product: CASMGQGGTEAFF.

The CDR3: CASSPSLVPQYF. The CDR3 region has the DNA TGTGCCAGCAGCCCATCACTAGTCCCGCAGTATTTT. The rearrangement joins TRBV3-1 (or the pseudogene TRBV3-2) to TRBJ2-3; possible D gene TRBD2, 5 bases. The length of the CDR3 is 12 residues. Germline assignment: CDR1 LGHDT and CDR2 YNNKEL (reference sequence). V was shortened by 4 bases and J by 10 bases, with 12 bases between the two germline ends.

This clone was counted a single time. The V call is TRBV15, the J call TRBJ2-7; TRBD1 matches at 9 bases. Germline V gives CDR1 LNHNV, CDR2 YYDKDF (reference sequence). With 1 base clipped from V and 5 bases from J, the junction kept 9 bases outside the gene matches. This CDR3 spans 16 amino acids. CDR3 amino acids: CATSRGVGTGKDEQYF. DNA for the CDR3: TGTGCCACCAGCAGAGGCGTAGGGACAGGGAAGGACGAGCAGTACTTC.

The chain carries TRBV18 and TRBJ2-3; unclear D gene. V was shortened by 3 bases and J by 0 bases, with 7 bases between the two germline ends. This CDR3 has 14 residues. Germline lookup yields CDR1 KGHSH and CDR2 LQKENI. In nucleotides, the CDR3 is TGTGCCAGCTCACCGAAGCGAAGCACAGATACGCAGTATTTT. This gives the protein CASSPKRSTDTQYF.

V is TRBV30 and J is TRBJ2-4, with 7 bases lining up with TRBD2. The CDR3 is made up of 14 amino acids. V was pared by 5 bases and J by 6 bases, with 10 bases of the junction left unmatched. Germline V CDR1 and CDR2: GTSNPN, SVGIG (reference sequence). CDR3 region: CAWGKRGQVNIQYF. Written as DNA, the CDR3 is TGTGCCTGGGGAAAGCGGGGCCAAGTAAACATTCAGTACTTC.

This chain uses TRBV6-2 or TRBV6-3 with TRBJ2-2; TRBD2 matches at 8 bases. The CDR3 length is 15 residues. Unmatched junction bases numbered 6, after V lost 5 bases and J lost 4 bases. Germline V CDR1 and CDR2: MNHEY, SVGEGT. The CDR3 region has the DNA TGTGCCAGCAGTGACCGGGGGGGAAGCACCGGGGAGCTGTTTTTT. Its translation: CASSDRGGSTGELFF.

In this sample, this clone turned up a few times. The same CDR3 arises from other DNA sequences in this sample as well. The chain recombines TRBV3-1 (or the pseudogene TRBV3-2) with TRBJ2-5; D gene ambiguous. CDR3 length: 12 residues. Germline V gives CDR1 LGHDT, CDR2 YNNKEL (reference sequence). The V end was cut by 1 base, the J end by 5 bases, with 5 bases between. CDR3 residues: CASSQAGETQYF. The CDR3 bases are TGTGCCAGCAGCCAAGCCGGGGAGACCCAGTACTTC.

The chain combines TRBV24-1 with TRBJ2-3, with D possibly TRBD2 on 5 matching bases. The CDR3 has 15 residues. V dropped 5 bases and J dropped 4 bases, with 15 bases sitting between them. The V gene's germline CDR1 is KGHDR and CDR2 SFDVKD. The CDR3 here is CATSGIRESADTQYF. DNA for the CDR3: TGTGCCACCAGTGGTATCCGGGAAAGCGCAGATACGCAGTATTTT.

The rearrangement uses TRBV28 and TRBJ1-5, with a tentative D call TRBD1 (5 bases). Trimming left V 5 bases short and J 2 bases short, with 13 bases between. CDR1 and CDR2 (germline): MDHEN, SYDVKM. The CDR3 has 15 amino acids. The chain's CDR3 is CASSQPGLRNQPQHF. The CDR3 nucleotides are TGTGCCAGCAGTCAGCCGGGACTGCGCAATCAGCCCCAGCATTTT.

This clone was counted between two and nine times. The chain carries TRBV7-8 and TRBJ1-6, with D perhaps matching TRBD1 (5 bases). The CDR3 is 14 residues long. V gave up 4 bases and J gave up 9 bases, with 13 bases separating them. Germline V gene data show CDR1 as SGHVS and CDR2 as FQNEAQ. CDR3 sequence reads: CASSYRGSGSPLHF. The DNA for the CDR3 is TGTGCCAGCAGCTACCGGGGGAGTGGTTCACCCCTCCACTTT.

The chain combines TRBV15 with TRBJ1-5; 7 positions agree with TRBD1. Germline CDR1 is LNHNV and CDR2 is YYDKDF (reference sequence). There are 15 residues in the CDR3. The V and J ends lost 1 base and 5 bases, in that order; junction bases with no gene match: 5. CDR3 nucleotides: TGTGCCACCAGCAGAGGGGACAGATCCGATCAGCCCCAGCATTTT. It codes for CATSRGDRSDQPQHF. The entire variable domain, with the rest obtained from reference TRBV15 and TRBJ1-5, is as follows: DAMVIQNPRYQVTQFGKPVTLSCSQTLNHNVMYWYQQKSSQAPKLLFHYYDKDFNNEADTPDNFQSRRPNTSFCFLDIRSPGLGDTAMYLCATSRGDRSDQPQHFGDGTRLSIL.

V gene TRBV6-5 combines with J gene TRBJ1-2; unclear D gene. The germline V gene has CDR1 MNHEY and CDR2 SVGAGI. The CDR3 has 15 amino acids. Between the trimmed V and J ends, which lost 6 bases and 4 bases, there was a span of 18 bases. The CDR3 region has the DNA TGTGCCAGCAGGCACGATCAATACATCAGCTATGGCTACACCTTC. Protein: CASRHDQYISYGYTF.